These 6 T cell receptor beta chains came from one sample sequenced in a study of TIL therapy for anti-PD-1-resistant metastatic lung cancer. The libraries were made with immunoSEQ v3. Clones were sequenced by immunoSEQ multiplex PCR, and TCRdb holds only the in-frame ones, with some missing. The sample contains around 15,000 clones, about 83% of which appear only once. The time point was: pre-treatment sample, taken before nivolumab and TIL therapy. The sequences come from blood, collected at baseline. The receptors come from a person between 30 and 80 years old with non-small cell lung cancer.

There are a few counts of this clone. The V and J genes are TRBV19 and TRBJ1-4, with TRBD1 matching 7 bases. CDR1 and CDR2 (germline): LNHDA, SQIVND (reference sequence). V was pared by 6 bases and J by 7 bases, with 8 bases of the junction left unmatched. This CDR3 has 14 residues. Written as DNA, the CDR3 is TGTGCCAGTAGCAACAGGGGAACGGGTGAAAAACTGTTTTTT. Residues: CASSNRGTGEKLFF.

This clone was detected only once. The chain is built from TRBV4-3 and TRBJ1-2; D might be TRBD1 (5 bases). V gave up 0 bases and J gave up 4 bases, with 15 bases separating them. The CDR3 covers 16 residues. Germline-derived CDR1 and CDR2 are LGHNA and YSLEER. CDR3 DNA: TGCGCCAGCAGCCAAGACTCCGGGTCAGGGAGCTATGGCTACACCTTC. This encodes CASSQDSGSGSYGYTF.

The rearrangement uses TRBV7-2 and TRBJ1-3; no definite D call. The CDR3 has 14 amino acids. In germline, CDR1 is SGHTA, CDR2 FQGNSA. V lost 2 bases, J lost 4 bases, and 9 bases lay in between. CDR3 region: CASSLKGSGNTIYF. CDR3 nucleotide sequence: TGTGCCAGCAGCTTAAAGGGTTCAGGAAACACCATATATTTT.

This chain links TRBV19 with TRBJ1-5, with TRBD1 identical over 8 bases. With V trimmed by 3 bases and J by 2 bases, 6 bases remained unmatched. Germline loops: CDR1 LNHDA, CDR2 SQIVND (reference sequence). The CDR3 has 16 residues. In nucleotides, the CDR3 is TGTGCCAGTAGTATCAATAACAGGGGGGGCAATCAGCCCCAGCATTTT. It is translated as CASSINNRGGNQPQHF.

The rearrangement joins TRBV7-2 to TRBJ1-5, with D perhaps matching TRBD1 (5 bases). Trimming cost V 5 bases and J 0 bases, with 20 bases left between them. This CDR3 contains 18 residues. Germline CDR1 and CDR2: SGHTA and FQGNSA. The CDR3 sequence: CASSPRGGFWDSNQPQHF. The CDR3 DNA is TGTGCCAGCAGCCCGCGGGGGGGATTTTGGGATAGCAATCAGCCCCAGCATTTT.

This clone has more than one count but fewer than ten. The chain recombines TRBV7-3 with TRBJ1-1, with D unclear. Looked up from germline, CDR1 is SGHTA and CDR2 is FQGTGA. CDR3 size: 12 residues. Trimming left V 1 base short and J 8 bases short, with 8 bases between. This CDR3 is CASSLRAAEAFF. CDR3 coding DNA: TGTGCCAGCAGCTTAAGGGCTGCCGAAGCTTTCTTT.